These 29 T cell receptor beta chains originate from one sample sequenced in a study of CD8+CD57+ T cells in acquired aplastic anemia. The TCR beta profiling, which covered VDJ combination and CDR3 sequence, was carried out using genomic DNA as the template. TCRdb used MiXCR to reprocess the reads, holding one entry per CDR3 protein. The sample consists of under 200,000 distinct CDR3 sequences, roughly 50% of them appearing once. In patients chosen for sequencing, flow cytometry had shown CD8+CD57+ cell expansion. The sequenced sample was sorted CD4+, CD8+, or CD8+CD57+ T cells (not recorded which) from PBMCs. All receptors derive from a human donor with aplastic anemia.

This chain connects TRBV25-1 to TRBJ2-3; 9 nucleotides align to TRBD2. This CDR3 is built from 16 residues. CDR1 is MGHDK and CDR2 is SYGVNS in the germline V gene. V was pared by 1 base and J by 7 bases, with 9 bases of the junction left unmatched. CDR3 protein: CASSESVTSGSHTQYF. For the CDR3, the DNA is TGTGCCAGCAGTGAATCTGTAACTAGCGGGTCCCATACGCAGTATTTT. Combining the CDR3 with reference TRBV25-1 and TRBJ2-3 gives the whole variable domain EADIYQTPRYLVIGTGKKITLECSQTMGHDKMYWYQQDPGMELHLIHYSYGVNSTEKGDLSSESTVSRIRTEHFPLTLESARPSHTSQYLCASSESVTSGSHTQYFGPGTRLTVL.

A note on this clonotype: This CDR3 fails to terminate in the conserved phenylalanine or tryptophan, so it likely reflects a read error. The limits of the CDR3 on the DNA are not certain, so only TCRdb's listed CDR3 is given. The chain employs TRBV12-3 or TRBV12-4 and TRBJ2-7; the DNA was not used to check the table's D call, TRBD1. Both ends counted, the CDR3 spans 15 residues. The CDR3 protein is CASSLWGTSSYEQCL.

This clonotype has ten or more counts. This chain uses TRBV20-1 with TRBJ1-5; TRBD1 matches 9 bases. Germline lookup yields CDR1 DFQATT and CDR2 SNEGSKA (reference sequence). The trim removed 5 bases at V and 4 bases at J, leaving 12 bases unmatched. The CDR3 sequence is 16 residues long. The CDR3 spells CSAGYPQGARNQPQHF. For the CDR3, the DNA is TGCAGTGCTGGATATCCACAGGGGGCAAGAAATCAGCCCCAGCATTTT.

The rearrangement links TRBV2 to TRBJ2-7, with 9 bases matching TRBD1. CDR1 SNHLY and CDR2 FYNNEI come from the germline V gene. This CDR3 region has 14 residues. V shed 6 bases and J 7 bases; nucleotides not matched to a gene: 10. In DNA, the CDR3 is TGTGCCAGCAGCACGGACAGGGGTACGTTGGAGCAGTACTTC. This translates into CASSTDRGTLEQYF.

This clonotype is labeled medium-sized. The chain links TRBV2 to TRBJ1-2; 9 bases agree with TRBD1. J was trimmed by 7 bases and V by 5 bases; bases with no gene match: 5. The CDR3 extends over 13 amino acids. Germline lookup yields CDR1 SNHLY and CDR2 FYNNEI. The CDR3, as DNA: TGTGCCAGCAGTTTACAGGGGGCACGTGGCTACACCTTC. As protein: CASSLQGARGYTF.

This clonotype was detected ten times or more. The J gene is TRBJ2-5, the V gene TRBV5-4, with TRBD2 identical over 11 bases. CDR3 length: 16 residues. The germline V gene encodes CDR1 SGHNT and CDR2 YYREEE (reference sequence). Germline trimming cut 3 bases from V and 5 bases from J; bases unmatched to any gene: 9. Written as DNA, the CDR3 is TGTGCCAGCAGCTCCTCACTAGCGGGAGTAGTTGAGACCCAGTACTTC. Translation: CASSSSLAGVVETQYF. Full variable domain (rest looked up from reference TRBV5-4 and TRBJ2-5): ETGVTQSPTHLIKTRGQQVTLRCSSQSGHNTVSWYQQALGQGPQFIFQYYREEENGRGNFPPRFSGLQFPNYSSELNVNALELDDSALYLCASSSSLAGVVETQYFGPGTRLLVL.

The rearrangement joins TRBV2 to TRBJ1-3; tentative D call: TRBD1 (5 bases). There are 12 residues in the CDR3. Between the trimmed V and J ends, which lost 8 bases and 3 bases, there was a span of 8 bases. Germline V gene lookup returns CDR1 SNHLY and CDR2 FYNNEI. CDR3 protein: CASPRVGNTIYF. In DNA, the CDR3 is TGTGCCAGCCCCAGGGTTGGAAACACCATATATTTT.

This clonotype was counted at least ten times. The J gene is TRBJ2-7, the V gene TRBV5-4; D remains ambiguous. From germline, CDR1 is SGHNT and CDR2 YYREEE (reference sequence). CDR3 size: 14 residues. V shed 2 bases and J shed 4 bases, with 13 bases lying between them. The CDR3: CASSFGTVVYEQYF. Here the CDR3 DNA reads TGTGCCAGCAGCTTCGGAACCGTCGTATACGAGCAGTACTTC.

This clonotype was detected a few times. A much larger clone sits a single nucleotide away, making a read error possible. The chain links TRBV6-1 to TRBJ1-5; no definite D call. Germline V lookup: CDR1 MNHNS, CDR2 SASEGT. The CDR3 runs 14 residues. V dropped 8 bases and J dropped 2 bases, with 13 bases sitting between them. The chain's CDR3 is CASDLNFGNQPQHF. CDR3 nucleotides: TGTGCCAGCGACCTCAATTTCGGCAATCAGCCCCAGCATTTT.

This clonotype has ten or more counts. The rearrangement uses TRBV19 and TRBJ2-3; 10 positions agree with TRBD2. The CDR3 length is 18 residues. Germline V gene data show CDR1 as LNHDA and CDR2 as SQIVND (reference sequence). The junction had 10 bases not matched to a gene; V was cut back by 4 bases and J by 0 bases. CDR3 protein: CASSTVAGGYVSTDTQYF. CDR3 coding DNA: TGTGCCAGTAGTACTGTAGCGGGAGGATATGTTAGCACAGATACGCAGTATTTT.

The chain couples TRBV12-3 or TRBV12-4 to TRBJ1-1, with D uncertain. V was cut by 6 bases and J by 4 bases, with 15 bases left in between. This CDR3 has 14 residues. The CDR3 is CASSSSGEATEAFF. The CDR3, as DNA: TGTGCCAGCAGCTCCAGCGGGGAGGCCACTGAAGCTTTCTTT.

This clonotype has ten or more counts. V and J are TRBV9 and TRBJ2-1; D is perhaps TRBD2 (5 bases). Germline loops: CDR1 SGDLS, CDR2 YYNGEE. The CDR3 has 16 residues. Trimming removed 9 bases at V and 3 bases at J, with 22 bases between. The CDR3 sequence is CATPRNSGWSYNEQFF. The DNA for the CDR3 is TGTGCCACTCCCCGGAATTCGGGGTGGAGCTACAATGAGCAGTTCTTC. Variable domain in full (rest from reference TRBV9 and TRBJ2-1): DSGVTQTPKHLITATGQRVTLRCSPRSGDLSVYWYQQSLDQGLQFLIQYYNGEERAKGNILERFSAQQFPDLHSELNLSSLELGDSALYFCATPRNSGWSYNEQFFGPGTRLTVL.

A note on this clonotype: Lacking the conserved final phenylalanine or tryptophan, this CDR3 likely reflects a read error. The V call is TRBV7-2, the J call TRBJ2-5, with 7 positions matching TRBD1. After removal of 5 bases from V and 1 base from J, the junction contained 4 bases not matched to a gene. The V gene's germline CDR1 is SGHTA and CDR2 FQGNSA. The length of the CDR3 is 14 residues. The CDR3 DNA reads TGTGCCAGCAGCAGACAGGGAGTCCAAGAGACCCAGTACTCC. Translated, it gives CASSRQGVQETQYS.

V and J are TRBV7-3 and TRBJ2-7; D is undetermined. The CDR3 is made up of 12 amino acids. Germline assignment: CDR1 SGHTA and CDR2 FQGTGA. V dropped 4 bases and J dropped 7 bases, with 11 bases sitting between them. CDR3 amino acids: CASSSPPQEQYF. The CDR3 nucleotides are TGTGCCAGCAGCTCGCCCCCCCAGGAGCAGTACTTC.

This clonotype appeared many times. The rearrangement uses TRBV20-1 and TRBJ1-2; maybe TRBD1 (5 bases). The germline V gene has CDR1 DFQATT and CDR2 SNEGSKA (reference sequence). The CDR3 totals 14 residues. V lost 0 bases and J 6 bases, leaving 14 bases between the germline ends. CDR3 sequence: CSARDPGGWDGYTF. CDR3 nucleotide sequence: TGCAGTGCTAGAGATCCCGGGGGGTGGGATGGCTACACCTTC.

This clonotype was seen a few times. Sequence at one end of the junction differs from germline and may be a read error. This CDR3 is CASRTGRIAF. In DNA, the CDR3 is TGTGCCAGCAGGACAGGCCGTATCGCCTTC. The chain carries TRBV28 and TRBJ1-2, with D possibly matching TRBD1 (6 bases). Germline V CDR1 and CDR2: MDHEN, SYDVKM. The CDR3 has 10 amino acids.

V gene TRBV20-1 combines with J gene TRBJ2-3; TRBD2 matches at 10 bases. Trimming cost V 2 bases and J 5 bases; bases outside gene matches: 7. Looked up from germline, CDR1 is DFQATT and CDR2 is SNEGSKA (reference sequence). The CDR3 sequence is 15 residues long. The CDR3 sequence is CSARKAGGLGDTQYF. Written as DNA, the CDR3 is TGCAGTGCTAGAAAAGCGGGGGGGCTGGGAGATACGCAGTATTTT.

The chain has TRBV6-4 and TRBJ2-1; D is unclear. Trimming shortened V by 3 bases and J by 6 bases, and 6 bases separated the two germline ends. This CDR3 comprises 12 residues. Per the germline V gene, CDR1 is MRHNA and CDR2 is SNTAGT. CDR3 coding DNA: TGTGCCAGCAGTGAGAAGGGCAATGAGCAGTTCTTC. Encoded protein: CASSEKGNEQFF.

The chain carries TRBV24-1 and TRBJ2-2, with TRBD1 matching 7 bases. Per the germline V gene, CDR1 is KGHDR and CDR2 is SFDVKD. The V and J ends lost 10 bases and 0 bases, in that order; junction bases with no gene match: 7. There are 15 residues in the CDR3. CDR3 residues: CATLPDRTNTGELFF. CDR3 coding DNA: TGTGCCACACTACCGGACAGGACGAACACCGGGGAGCTGTTTTTT.

The CDR3: CASSYRASSYEQYF. CDR3 DNA sequence: TGTGCCAGCAGTTACAGGGCGAGCTCCTACGAGCAGTACTTC. The rearrangement links TRBV6-5 to TRBJ2-7; D is undetermined. V was pared by 2 bases and J by 0 bases, with 8 bases between. The CDR3 is 14 residues long. Looked up from germline, CDR1 is MNHEY and CDR2 is SVGAGI.

This clonotype was detected many times. The V call is TRBV12-3 or TRBV12-4, the J call TRBJ2-1; the match to TRBD2 covers 10 bases. This CDR3 has 14 residues. V shed 7 bases, J shed 4 bases, and the junction held 4 bases outside the gene matches. Here the CDR3 reads CASTGLAAYNEQFF. The CDR3 coding sequence is TGTGCCAGCACTGGACTAGCGGCTTACAATGAGCAGTTCTTC.

In this sample, this clonotype turned up once. This chain links TRBV9 with TRBJ2-2; D is uncertain. The CDR3 is made up of 12 amino acids. Germline CDR1 is SGDLS and CDR2 is YYNGEE. Deletions cut 3 bases from V and 6 bases from J, with 6 bases between. CDR3 sequence: CASSADPGELFF. In nucleotides, the CDR3 is TGTGCCAGCAGCGCTGACCCCGGGGAGCTGTTTTTT.

The chain joins TRBV20-1 to TRBJ1-6; 8 bases are a match to TRBD1. V shed 1 base and J 8 bases; nucleotides not matched to a gene: 7. CDR1 and CDR2 (germline): DFQATT, SNEGSKA (reference sequence). CDR3 length: 15 amino acids. CDR3 loop: CSARAQGTGDSPLHF. CDR3 sequence (DNA): TGCAGTGCTAGAGCCCAGGGGACAGGAGATTCACCCCTCCACTTT.

This chain joins TRBV28 and TRBJ2-3; 7 bases align to TRBD2. The CDR3 runs 16 residues. V gave up 5 bases and J gave up 4 bases; unmatched junction bases: 12. Germline assignment: CDR1 MDHEN and CDR2 SYDVKM. CDR3 amino acids: CASSPPGGRGADTQYF. DNA of the CDR3: TGTGCCAGCAGTCCTCCCGGCGGGAGAGGGGCAGATACGCAGTATTTT. Supplemented by reference TRBV28 and TRBJ2-3, the full variable domain reads DVKVTQSSRYLVKRTGEKVFLECVQDMDHENMFWYRQDPGLGLRLIYFSYDVKMKEKGDIPEGYSVSREKKERFSLILESASTNQTSMYLCASSPPGGRGADTQYFGPGTRLTVL.

This clonotype was counted a few times. V is TRBV2 and J is TRBJ2-4, with 10 bases fitting TRBD2. This CDR3 comprises 15 residues. V lost 4 bases and J lost 7; bases outside the gene matches: 7. The germline gives CDR1 SNHLY, CDR2 FYNNEI. CDR3 sequence reads: CASSVTSGVGNIQYF. CDR3 nucleotides: TGTGCCAGCAGTGTAACTAGCGGGGTGGGGAACATTCAGTACTTC. Full variable domain (missing parts from reference TRBV2 and TRBJ2-4): EPEVTQTPSHQVTQMGQEVILRCVPISNHLYFYWYRQILGQKVEFLVSFYNNEISEKSEIFDDQFSVERPDGSNFTLKIRSTKLEDSAMYFCASSVTSGVGNIQYFGAGTRLSVL.

The table lists this clonotype with a few counts. The chain recombines TRBV15 with TRBJ2-6; D is undetermined. The CDR3 is 14 amino acids. The germline CDR1 and CDR2 sequences are LNHNV and YYDKDF (reference sequence). V was cut by 7 bases and J by 1 base, with 8 bases left in between. In DNA form, the CDR3 reads TGTGCCACCAAGCCAGAGTCTGGGGCCAACGTCCTGACTTTC. Protein: CATKPESGANVLTF.

This clonotype occurred many times. This chain connects TRBV5-1 to TRBJ2-3; TRBD2 matches 8 bases. From germline, CDR1 is SGHRS and CDR2 YFSETQ. This CDR3 is built from 15 residues. The trim removed 4 bases at V and 1 base at J, leaving 5 bases unmatched. The CDR3 DNA is TGCGCCAGCAGCAGTAGCGGGAAGCGCACAGATACGCAGTATTTT. Its protein product is CASSSSGKRTDTQYF. Supplemented by reference TRBV5-1 and TRBJ2-3, the full variable domain reads KAGVTQTPRYLIKTRGQQVTLSCSPISGHRSVSWYQQTPGQGLQFLFEYFSETQRNKGNFPGRFSGRQFSNSRSEMNVSTLELGDSALYLCASSSSGKRTDTQYFGPGTRLTVL.

This sequence joins TRBV5-4 and TRBJ2-5; D uncertain. In germline, CDR1 is SGHNT, CDR2 YYREEE (reference sequence). V gave up 4 bases and J gave up 1 base, with 17 bases separating them. The CDR3 sequence is 16 residues long. In DNA form, the CDR3 reads TGTGCCAGCAGCCAAAGTACACCCAACTTCCAAGAGACCCAGTACTTC. Translation gives CASSQSTPNFQETQYF.

This clonotype occurred many times. V is TRBV7-9 and J is TRBJ2-7; 9 nucleotides agree with TRBD1. The germline gives CDR1 SEHNR, CDR2 FQNEAQ (reference sequence). J lost 2 bases, V lost 5 bases, and 4 bases had no gene match. The CDR3 has 14 amino acids. The DNA of the CDR3 is TGTGCCAGCAGCCCCGGGACAGGGCCCTACGAGCAGTACTTC. Translating it yields CASSPGTGPYEQYF.